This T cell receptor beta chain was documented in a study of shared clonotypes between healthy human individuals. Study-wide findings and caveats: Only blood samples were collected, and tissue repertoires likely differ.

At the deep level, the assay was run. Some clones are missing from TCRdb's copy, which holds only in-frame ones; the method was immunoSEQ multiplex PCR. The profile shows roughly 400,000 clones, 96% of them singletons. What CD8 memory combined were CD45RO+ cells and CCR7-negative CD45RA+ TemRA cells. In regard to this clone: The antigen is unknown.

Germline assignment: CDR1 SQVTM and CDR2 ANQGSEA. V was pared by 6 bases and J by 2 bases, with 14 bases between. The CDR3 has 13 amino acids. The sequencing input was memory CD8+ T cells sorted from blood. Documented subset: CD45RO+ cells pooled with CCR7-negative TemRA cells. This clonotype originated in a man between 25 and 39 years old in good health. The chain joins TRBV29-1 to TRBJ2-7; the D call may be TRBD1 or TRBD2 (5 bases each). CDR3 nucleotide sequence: TGCAGCGTGTCCCCGGGGCTAACCTACGAGCAGTACTTC. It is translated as CSVSPGLTYEQYF.